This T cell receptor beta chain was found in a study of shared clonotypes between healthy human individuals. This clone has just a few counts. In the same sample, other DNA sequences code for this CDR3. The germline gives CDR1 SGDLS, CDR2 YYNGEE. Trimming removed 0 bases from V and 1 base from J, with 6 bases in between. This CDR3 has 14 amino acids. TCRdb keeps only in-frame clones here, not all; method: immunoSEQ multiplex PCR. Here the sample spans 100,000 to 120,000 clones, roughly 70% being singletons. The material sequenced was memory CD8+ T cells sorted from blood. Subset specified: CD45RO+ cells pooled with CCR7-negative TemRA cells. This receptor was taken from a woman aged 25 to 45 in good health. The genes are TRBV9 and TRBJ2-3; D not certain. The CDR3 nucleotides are TGTGCCAGCAGCGTAGCTTGGGGCACAGATACGCAGTATTTT. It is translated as CASSVAWGTDTQYF. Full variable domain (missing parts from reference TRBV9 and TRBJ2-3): DSGVTQTPKHLITATGQRVTLRCSPRSGDLSVYWYQQSLDQGLQFLIQYYNGEERAKGNILERFSAQQFPDLHSELNLSSLELGDSALYFCASSVAWGTDTQYFGPGTRLTVL.